A single sample is the source of the 3 T cell receptor beta chains below, sequenced in a study of blood T cell repertoires in COVID-19. Generated by immunoSEQ multiplex PCR, the TCRdb table keeps only in-frame clones and is missing some. Of fewer than 350,000 clones in the sample, around 90% were seen once. Sequencing used PBMCs or T cells enriched from blood (not recorded which). The receptor set was obtained from a woman aged 40 to 49 who had recovered from COVID-19.

This chain links TRBV9 with TRBJ2-1; D gene ambiguous. V lost 3 bases and J lost 6, with 13 bases in between. The CDR3 is made up of 14 amino acids. The germline V gene has CDR1 SGDLS and CDR2 YYNGEE. The CDR3 bases are TGTGCCAGCAGCGCCCACCCAGGTAGCAATGAGCAGTTCTTC. This gives the protein CASSAHPGSNEQFF.

Concerning this clone: In the same sample, other DNA sequences code for this CDR3. The chain is built from TRBV7-3 and TRBJ1-2; 9 bases are a match to TRBD1. Trimming took 4 bases from V and 5 from J; bases not matched to a gene: 2. Germline V lookup: CDR1 SGHTA, CDR2 FQGTGA. The CDR3 runs 13 residues. The CDR3 loop is CASSWGQGYGYTF. As DNA, the CDR3 is TGTGCCAGCAGCTGGGGACAGGGATATGGCTACACCTTC.

The count of this clone is one. J is TRBJ1-2 and V is TRBV12-5; a weak D match, TRBD1 (6 bases). Trimming pared 0 bases from V and 4 bases from J, leaving 18 bases between. The CDR3 is 17 residues long. The germline CDR1 and CDR2 sequences are LGHNT and FRNRAP. The CDR3 region is CASGLVRLGTSLYGYTF. CDR3 DNA: TGTGCTAGTGGTTTGGTACGGTTGGGGACAAGTCTCTATGGCTACACCTTC.